The 18 T cell receptor beta chains below come from one sample, sequenced in a study of lymphopenia after photon versus proton radiotherapy. Profiling relied on immunoSEQ multiplex PCR, and the TCRdb table lists in-frame clones only, not all of them. The sample carries approximately 91,000 clones, over 70% recorded once. Sequences were derived from peripheral blood, sampled from a patient treated with proton-based radiotherapy. The receptor source for this set is a man aged 55 to 70 with pancreatic cancer.

The rearrangement uses TRBV7-9 and TRBJ2-5, with TRBD1 matching over 9 bases. The CDR3 totals 17 residues. Germline lookup yields CDR1 SEHNR and CDR2 FQNEAQ (reference sequence). V shed 6 bases, J shed 4 bases, and the junction held 15 bases outside the gene matches. In DNA form, the CDR3 reads TGTGCCAGCAGTTTTTCCCACCAAACAGGGGGCGGAGAGACCCAGTACTTC. It yields the protein CASSFSHQTGGGETQYF. Full variable domain (rest looked up from reference TRBV7-9 and TRBJ2-5): DTGVSQNPRHKITKRGQNVTFRCDPISEHNRLYWYRQTLGQGPEFLTYFQNEAQLEKSRLLSDRFSAERPKGSFSTLEIQRTEQGDSAMYLCASSFSHQTGGGETQYFGPGTRLLVL.

A remark on this clone: One end of the junction fails to match germline, which may point to a read error. This sequence joins TRBV20-1 and TRBJ2-1; D uncertain. The CDR3 is 11 amino acids. The germline V gene encodes CDR1 DFQATT and CDR2 SNEGSKA (reference sequence). The CDR3 region has the DNA TGCAGTGCTCCGTCCTTCAATGAGCAGTTCTTC. This sequence encodes CSAPSFNEQFF.

This chain links TRBV5-4 with TRBJ1-5; D ambiguous. V was clipped by 0 bases and J by 4 bases, with 5 bases between them. Looked up from germline, CDR1 is SGHNT and CDR2 is YYREEE (reference sequence). There are 13 residues in the CDR3. CDR3 residues: CASSLEPNQPQHF. CDR3 bases: TGTGCCAGCAGCTTGGAGCCGAATCAGCCCCAGCATTTT. Full variable domain (rest looked up from reference TRBV5-4 and TRBJ1-5): ETGVTQSPTHLIKTRGQQVTLRCSSQSGHNTVSWYQQALGQGPQFIFQYYREEENGRGNFPPRFSGLQFPNYSSELNVNALELDDSALYLCASSLEPNQPQHFGDGTRLSIL.

The chain joins TRBV4-3 to TRBJ2-1; TRBD2 matches 10 bases. Germline V gene data show CDR1 as LGHNA and CDR2 as YSLEER. The CDR3 is 16 amino acids. V shed 0 bases, J shed 7 bases, and the junction held 6 bases outside the gene matches. CDR3 residues: CASSQETGLAFNEQFF. The CDR3 DNA follows: TGCGCCAGCAGCCAAGAAACGGGACTAGCGTTTAATGAGCAGTTCTTC.

This rearrangement joins TRBV5-4 to TRBJ1-1; D gene unclear. The V and J ends lost 3 bases and 8 bases respectively, with 8 bases between them. Germline V gene sequence: CDR1 SGHNT, CDR2 YYREEE (reference sequence). The CDR3 totals 11 residues. CDR3 sequence: CASSSTGEAFF. In DNA, the CDR3 is TGTGCCAGCAGCTCGACGGGCGAAGCTTTCTTT.

This rearrangement joins TRBV5-6 to TRBJ2-7, with D possibly being TRBD1 (6 bases). Between the trimmed V and J ends, which lost 4 bases and 0 bases, there was a span of 23 bases. Germline loops: CDR1 SGHDT, CDR2 YYEEEE. The CDR3 is 18 residues long. CDR3 protein: CASSLLGLQGVGSYEQYF. CDR3 nucleotides: TGTGCCAGCAGCCTACTGGGCCTACAGGGTGTCGGCTCCTACGAGCAGTACTTC. The entire variable domain, with the rest obtained from reference TRBV5-6 and TRBJ2-7, is as follows: DAGVTQSPTHLIKTRGQQVTLRCSPKSGHDTVSWYQQALGQGPQFIFQYYEEEERQRGNFPDRFSGHQFPNYSSELNVNALLLGDSALYLCASSLLGLQGVGSYEQYFGPGTRLTVT.

This chain links TRBV5-8 with TRBJ2-1, with 8 nucleotides matching TRBD1. There are 15 residues in the CDR3. V dropped 4 bases and J dropped 7; count of bases not matched to a gene: 10. Germline V lookup: CDR1 SGHTS, CDR2 YDEGEE. In DNA, the CDR3 is TGTGCCAGCAGCATCGGACAGGGCATAGCAAATGAGCAGTTCTTC. Its protein product is CASSIGQGIANEQFF.

This rearrangement joins TRBV18 to TRBJ2-2; tentatively, D is TRBD1 (5 bases). Germline CDR1 reads KGHSH; CDR2 reads LQKENI. The CDR3 is 12 residues long. V shed 6 bases and J shed 5 bases, with 7 bases lying between them. Here the CDR3 reads CASSTDTGELFF. The CDR3 DNA follows: TGTGCCAGCTCGACAGATACCGGGGAGCTGTTTTTT.

This rearrangement joins TRBV19 to TRBJ2-1; TRBD1 matches at 10 bases. The CDR3 consists of 16 residues. Germline V gene data show CDR1 as LNHDA and CDR2 as SQIVND (reference sequence). The ends lost 3 bases at V and 8 bases at J; junction bases unmatched: 10. The CDR3 DNA is TGTGCCAGTAGTATTATCGGAGGACAGGGGGGAGATGAGCAGTTCTTC. It translates to CASSIIGGQGGDEQFF.

The chain has TRBV12-1 and TRBJ2-1; the table's D call, TRBD1, has no DNA check behind it. TRBV12-1 is assigned pseudogene status. The CDR3 loop spans 11 amino acids. The CDR3 DNA is TGTGCCAGCAGCTTTGGGGACAAGCAGTTCTTC. Its translation: CASSFGDKQFF.

The chain has TRBV28 and TRBJ1-1; tentative D call: TRBD1 (5 bases). Germline V CDR1 and CDR2: MDHEN, SYDVKM. The CDR3 is 13 amino acids. V shed 2 bases and J shed 8 bases, with 12 bases lying between them. The CDR3 is CASSLSGGMEAFF. DNA of the CDR3: TGTGCCAGCAGTTTAAGTGGGGGGATGGAAGCTTTCTTT.

The chain uses TRBV5-1 and TRBJ1-1, with D perhaps matching TRBD1 (5 bases). Trimming left V 4 bases short and J 0 bases short, with 10 bases between. Germline V gene data show CDR1 as SGHRS and CDR2 as YFSETQ. CDR3 length: 14 amino acids. In DNA, the CDR3 is TGCGCCAGCAGCCCGGGACGGATGAACACTGAAGCTTTCTTT. It specifies CASSPGRMNTEAFF.

The J gene is TRBJ2-1, the V gene TRBV9, with D unresolved. CDR1 is SGDLS, CDR2 YYNGEE, per germline. The V gene lost 5 bases and the J gene lost 9 bases, with 18 bases spanning the gap. CDR3 length equals 14 residues. The CDR3 coding sequence is TGTGCCAGCAGTCGTAGCCCCCCTCCGGGTGAGCAGTTCTTC. Translating it yields CASSRSPPPGEQFF.

The genes are TRBV10-2 and TRBJ2-1, with unresolved D. Germline V gene data show CDR1 as WSHSY and CDR2 as SAAADI. The CDR3 is 12 amino acids. V lost 4 bases and J 5 bases, leaving 6 bases between the germline ends. CDR3 loop: CASSGMNNEQFF. The CDR3 DNA reads TGCGCCAGCAGTGGGATGAACAATGAGCAGTTCTTC.

The CDR3 loop is CASSTGTGSSDFYGYTF. DNA of the CDR3: TGCGCCAGCAGCACCGGGACAGGGAGTAGTGATTTTTATGGCTACACCTTC. The rearrangement links TRBV5-1 to TRBJ1-2, with 9 nucleotides matching TRBD1. The CDR3 length is 17 residues. From germline, CDR1 is SGHRS and CDR2 YFSETQ. V gave up 4 bases and J gave up 5 bases; unmatched junction bases: 15.

The gene calls are TRBV11-3 and TRBJ2-1, with TRBD2 as a possible D gene (6 bases). This CDR3 comprises 17 residues. CDR1 and CDR2 (germline): SGHNT, YENEEA. The V and J ends lost 3 bases and 5 bases respectively, with 20 bases between them. CDR3 in DNA: TGTGCCAGCAGCTTTGGGGGGTCGGGTCGCCCAAACAATGAGCAGTTCTTC. Amino acids: CASSFGGSGRPNNEQFF. Using reference TRBV11-3 and TRBJ2-1 for the parts outside the CDR3, the full variable domain is EAGVVQSPRYKIIEKKQPVAFWCNPISGHNTLYWYLQNLGQGPELLIRYENEEAVDDSQLPKDRFSAERLKGVDSTLKIQPAELGDSAVYLCASSFGGSGRPNNEQFFGPGTRLTVL.

The chain joins TRBV18 to TRBJ2-1; TRBD1 matches 7 bases. The CDR3 runs to 14 residues. Trimming removed 3 bases from V and 7 bases from J; junction bases left unmatched: 6. CDR1 KGHSH and CDR2 LQKENI come from the germline V gene. CDR3 loop: CASSPRQGVNEQFF. The CDR3 nucleotides are TGTGCCAGCTCACCGAGACAGGGTGTGAATGAGCAGTTCTTC. Drawing the rest from reference TRBV18 and TRBJ2-1, the complete variable domain is NAGVMQNPRHLVRRRGQEARLRCSPMKGHSHVYWYRQLPEEGLKFMVYLQKENIIDESGMPKERFSAEFPKEGPSILRIQQVVRGDSAAYFCASSPRQGVNEQFFGPGTRLTVL.

This chain uses TRBV11-2 with TRBJ2-2; perhaps TRBD2 as D (5 bases). Trimming shortened V by 4 bases and J by 4 bases, and 10 bases separated the two germline ends. Germline V CDR1 and CDR2: SGHAT, FQNNGV. The CDR3 sequence is 14 residues long. The CDR3 protein is CASSSTRGTGELFF. The CDR3 coding sequence is TGTGCCAGCAGCTCGACTCGGGGCACCGGGGAGCTGTTTTTT.